Listed below are T cell receptor beta chains from one sample, sequenced in a study of TIL therapy for anti-PD-1-resistant metastatic lung cancer. Using immunoSEQ multiplex PCR, the repertoire was profiled, and TCRdb retains in-frame clones only, with some absent. In the table there are 54,000 or so clones, around 86% of which are singletons. The sample here was blood, taken at baseline. The origin of the receptors is a person between 30 and 79 years old with non-small cell lung cancer. Each CDR3 is given with its conserved first and last residue. A D gene is named only where the DNA matches it firmly. Rows may omit the clone size; those that give it use once, few, many or a size class.

cdr3_aa,cdr3_nt,v_call,d_call,j_call,clone_size
CASSVGVTMNTEAFF,TGTGCCAGCAGCGTAGGTGTAACTATGAACACTGAAGCTTTCTTT,TRBV9,NA,TRBJ1-1,NA
CASIGPGDYGYTF,TGTGCCAGTATCGGACCGGGGGACTATGGCTACACCTTC,TRBV6-6,NA,TRBJ1-2,NA
CASRGGFDEQFF,TGTGCCAGCAGGGGGGGTTTCGATGAGCAGTTCTTC,TRBV2,NA,TRBJ2-1,NA
CASSGSAGNTIYF,TGCGCCAGCAGCGGATCTGCTGGAAACACCATATATTTT,TRBV10-1,NA,TRBJ1-3,NA
CATKAGNQPQHF,TGTGCCACAAAGGCCGGGAATCAGCCCCAGCATTTT,TRBV19,NA,TRBJ1-5,once
CASSLDGSHLYF,TGCGCCAGCAGCTTGGACGGGAGCCACCTGTACTTC,TRBV5-1,NA,TRBJ2-7,NA
CAWSVQPNQPQHF,TGTGCCTGGAGTGTCCAGCCCAATCAGCCCCAGCATTTT,TRBV30,NA,TRBJ1-5,NA
CASSVAGQGGTDTQYF,TGTGCCAGCAGCGTAGCGGGACAGGGAGGAACAGATACGCAGTATTTT,TRBV9,TRBD1,TRBJ2-3,NA
CASSSSPGRAGEAFF,TGTGCCAGCAGTTCTTCTCCCGGCAGGGCGGGGGAAGCTTTCTTT,TRBV28,NA,TRBJ1-1,NA
CASSGGRDQYF,TGTGCCAGCAGCGGGGGCCGGGACCAGTACTTC,TRBV12-3/TRBV12-4,NA,TRBJ2-5,NA
CASSREVYSNQPQHF,TGTGCCAGCTCACGAGAAGTCTATAGCAATCAGCCCCAGCATTTT,TRBV18,NA,TRBJ1-5,once
CASSLSGTGLSSAGYTF,TGTGCCAGCAGCTTATCGGGGACAGGTCTCTCCTCTGCTGGCTACACCTTC,TRBV4-2,TRBD1,TRBJ1-2,NA
CASSVGLGRETTDTQYF,TGTGCCAGCAGCGTAGGGTTGGGGAGGGAGACCACAGATACGCAGTATTTT,TRBV9,TRBD2,TRBJ2-3,once
CASSRGQGVLNEQFF,TGTGCCAGCAGTCGTGGACAGGGGGTTCTCAATGAGCAGTTCTTC,TRBV7-3,TRBD1,TRBJ2-1,NA
CAWGGQGPYEQYF,TGTGCCTGGGGGGGACAGGGCCCCTACGAGCAGTACTTC,TRBV30,TRBD1,TRBJ2-7,NA
CASSSTMNTEAFF,TGTGCCAGCAGCTCCACGATGAACACTGAAGCTTTCTTT,TRBV5-4,NA,TRBJ1-1,NA
CASSLATNNEQFF,TGCGCCAGCAGCTTGGCCACGAACAATGAGCAGTTCTTC,TRBV5-1,NA,TRBJ2-1,NA
CASEPVLAKNIQYF,TGTGCCAGCGAGCCGGTCTTAGCCAAAAACATTCAGTACTTC,TRBV6-4,NA,TRBJ2-4,NA
CASTVDRAGANVLTF,TGTGCCAGTACCGTGGACAGGGCTGGGGCCAACGTCCTGACTTTC,TRBV19,TRBD1,TRBJ2-6,NA
CASSPLGVQGTDEQFF,TGTGCCAGCAGTCCTTTGGGAGTACAGGGTACCGATGAGCAGTTCTTC,TRBV27,NA,TRBJ2-1,NA
CATSRDRGAYGYTF,TGTGCCACCAGCAGAGATCGGGGCGCCTATGGCTACACCTTC,TRBV15,NA,TRBJ1-2,NA
CASRGPGDTGELFF,TGTGCCAGCAGGGGTCCGGGGGACACCGGGGAGCTGTTTTTT,TRBV14,NA,TRBJ2-2,NA
CASGREGTSYNEQFF,TGTGCCAGCGGTAGAGAGGGGACCTCCTACAATGAGCAGTTCTTC,TRBV6-5,NA,TRBJ2-1,NA
CASSEDEMGLSYEQYF,TGTGCCAGCAGTGAAGACGAGATGGGCCTCTCCTACGAGCAGTACTTC,TRBV2,NA,TRBJ2-7,NA
CASSLQSPTGEQYF,TGTGCCAGCAGTTTACAGTCCCCGACCGGCGAGCAGTACTTC,TRBV28,NA,TRBJ2-7,NA
CASSPSFREYYEQYF,TGCGCCAGCAGCCCTTCGTTCCGGGAGTACTACGAGCAGTACTTC,TRBV4-1,NA,TRBJ2-7,NA
CASSPGGVQPQHF,TGTGCCAGCTCACCAGGCGGGGTTCAGCCCCAGCATTTT,TRBV18,NA,TRBJ1-5,NA
CASRPGYTDTQYF,TGTGCCAGCAGGCCAGGCTACACAGATACGCAGTATTTT,TRBV2,NA,TRBJ2-3,NA
CASSNRVGDTEAFF,TGTGCCAGCAGTAACAGGGTTGGCGACACTGAAGCTTTCTTT,TRBV2,NA,TRBJ1-1,NA
CASSLGATSGSYNEQFF,TGTGCCAGCAGCTTAGGAGCGACTAGCGGGAGCTACAATGAGCAGTTCTTC,TRBV7-3,TRBD2,TRBJ2-1,once
CASEGSGAGDNEQFF,TGTGCCAGCGAGGGGAGCGGGGCTGGCGACAATGAGCAGTTCTTC,TRBV6-5,TRBD2,TRBJ2-1,NA
CAWSSGTSENEQFF,TGTGCCTGGAGTTCCGGGACTAGCGAGAATGAGCAGTTCTTC,TRBV30,TRBD2,TRBJ2-1,NA
CASSLDQETQYF,TGTGCCAGCAGCTTAGATCAAGAGACCCAGTACTTC,TRBV11-2,NA,TRBJ2-5,NA